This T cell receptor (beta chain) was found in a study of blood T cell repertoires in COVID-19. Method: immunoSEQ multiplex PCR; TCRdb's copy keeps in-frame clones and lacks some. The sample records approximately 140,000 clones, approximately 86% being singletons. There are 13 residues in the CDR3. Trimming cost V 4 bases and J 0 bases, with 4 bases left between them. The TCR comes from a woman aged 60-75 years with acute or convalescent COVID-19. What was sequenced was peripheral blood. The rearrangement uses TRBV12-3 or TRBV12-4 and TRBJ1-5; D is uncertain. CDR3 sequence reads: CASSYSSNQPQHF. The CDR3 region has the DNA TGTGCCAGCAGTTACAGTAGCAATCAGCCCCAGCATTTT.